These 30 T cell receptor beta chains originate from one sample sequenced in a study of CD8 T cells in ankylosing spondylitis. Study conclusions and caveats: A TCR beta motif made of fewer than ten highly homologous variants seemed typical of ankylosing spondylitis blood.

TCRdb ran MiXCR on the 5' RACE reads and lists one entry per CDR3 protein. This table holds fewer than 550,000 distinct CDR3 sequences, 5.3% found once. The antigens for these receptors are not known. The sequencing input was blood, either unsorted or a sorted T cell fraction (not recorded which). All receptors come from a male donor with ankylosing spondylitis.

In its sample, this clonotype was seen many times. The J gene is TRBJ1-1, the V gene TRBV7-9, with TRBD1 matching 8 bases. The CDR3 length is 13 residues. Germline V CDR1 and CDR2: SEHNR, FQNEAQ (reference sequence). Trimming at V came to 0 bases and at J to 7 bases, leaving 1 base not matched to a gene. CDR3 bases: TGTGCCAGCAGCTTAGCCGGGACAGGTGAAGCTTTCTTT. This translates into CASSLAGTGEAFF.

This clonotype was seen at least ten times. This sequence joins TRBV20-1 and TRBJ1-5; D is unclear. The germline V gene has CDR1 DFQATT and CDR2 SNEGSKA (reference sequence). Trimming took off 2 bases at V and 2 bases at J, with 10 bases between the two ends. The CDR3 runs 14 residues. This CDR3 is CSARNDGGNQPQHF. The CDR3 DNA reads TGCAGTGCTAGAAACGACGGAGGCAATCAGCCCCAGCATTTT.

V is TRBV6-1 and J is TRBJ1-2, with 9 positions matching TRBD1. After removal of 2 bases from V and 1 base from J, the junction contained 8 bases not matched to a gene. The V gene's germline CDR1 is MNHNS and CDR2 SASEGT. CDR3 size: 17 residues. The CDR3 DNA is TGTGCCAGCAGTGAACGGGACAGGGCCCTAGTTAACTATGGCTACACCTTC. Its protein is CASSERDRALVNYGYTF.

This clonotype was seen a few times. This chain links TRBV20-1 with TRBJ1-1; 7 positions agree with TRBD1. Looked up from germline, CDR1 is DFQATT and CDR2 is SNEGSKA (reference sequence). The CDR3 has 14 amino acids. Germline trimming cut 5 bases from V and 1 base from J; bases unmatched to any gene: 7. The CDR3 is CSAAGGGRNTEAFF. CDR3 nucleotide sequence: TGCAGTGCTGCAGGAGGGGGCCGGAACACTGAAGCTTTCTTT.

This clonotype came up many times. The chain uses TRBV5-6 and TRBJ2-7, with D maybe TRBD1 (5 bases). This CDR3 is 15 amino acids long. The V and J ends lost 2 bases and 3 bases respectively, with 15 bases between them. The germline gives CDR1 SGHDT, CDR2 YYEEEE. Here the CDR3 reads CASSLGATIRYEQYF. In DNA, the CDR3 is TGTGCCAGCAGCTTAGGGGCGACAATTCGCTACGAGCAGTACTTC.

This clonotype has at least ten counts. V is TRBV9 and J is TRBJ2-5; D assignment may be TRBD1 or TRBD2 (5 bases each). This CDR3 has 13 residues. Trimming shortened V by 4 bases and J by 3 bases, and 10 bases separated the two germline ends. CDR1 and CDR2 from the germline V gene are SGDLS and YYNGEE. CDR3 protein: CASSSGRKETQYF. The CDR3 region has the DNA TGTGCCAGCAGCTCGGGACGAAAAGAGACCCAGTACTTC. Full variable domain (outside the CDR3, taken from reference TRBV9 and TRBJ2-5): DSGVTQTPKHLITATGQRVTLRCSPRSGDLSVYWYQQSLDQGLQFLIQYYNGEERAKGNILERFSAQQFPDLHSELNLSSLELGDSALYFCASSSGRKETQYFGPGTRLLVL.

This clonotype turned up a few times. CDR3 in DNA: TGTGCCAGCAGCAAAAATCCAGGGAGCACTGAAGCTTTCTTT. Translation: CASSKNPGSTEAFF. The chain uses TRBV11-2 and TRBJ1-1, with TRBD1 as a possible D gene (5 bases). Germline V CDR1 and CDR2: SGHAT, FQNNGV. The ends were cut back, 5 bases at V and 4 bases at J, with 14 bases in the middle. The CDR3 has 14 residues.

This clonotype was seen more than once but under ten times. This chain's CDR3 is CASSLSTGTPDTQYF. The CDR3 bases are TGCGCCAGCAGCTTGAGCACAGGGACCCCAGATACGCAGTATTTT. V and J are TRBV5-1 and TRBJ2-3; possible D gene TRBD1, 6 bases. Germline V gene sequence: CDR1 SGHRS, CDR2 YFSETQ. Trimming stripped 1 base from V and 4 bases from J, with 13 bases between. This CDR3 has 15 residues.

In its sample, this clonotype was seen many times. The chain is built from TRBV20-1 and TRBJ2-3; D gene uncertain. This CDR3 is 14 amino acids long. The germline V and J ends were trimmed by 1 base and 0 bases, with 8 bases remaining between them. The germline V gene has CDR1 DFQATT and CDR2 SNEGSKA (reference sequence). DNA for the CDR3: TGCAGTGCTAGAGTTGACCTTAGCACAGATACGCAGTATTTT. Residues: CSARVDLSTDTQYF.

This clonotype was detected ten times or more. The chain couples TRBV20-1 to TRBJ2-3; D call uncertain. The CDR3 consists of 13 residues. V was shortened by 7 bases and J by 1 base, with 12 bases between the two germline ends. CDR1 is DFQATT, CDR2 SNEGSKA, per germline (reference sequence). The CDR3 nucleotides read TGCAGTGAGTCAGGACGGGGCACAGATACGCAGTATTTT. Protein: CSESGRGTDTQYF.

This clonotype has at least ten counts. CDR3 sequence: CSALRGGRTDTQYF. CDR3 nucleotides: TGCAGCGCTTTGCGTGGGGGTCGGACAGATACGCAGTATTTT. This rearrangement joins TRBV20-1 to TRBJ2-3; D possibly uses TRBD1 or TRBD2 (5 bases each). This CDR3 has 14 amino acids. Germline V gene lookup returns CDR1 DFQATT and CDR2 SNEGSKA (reference sequence).

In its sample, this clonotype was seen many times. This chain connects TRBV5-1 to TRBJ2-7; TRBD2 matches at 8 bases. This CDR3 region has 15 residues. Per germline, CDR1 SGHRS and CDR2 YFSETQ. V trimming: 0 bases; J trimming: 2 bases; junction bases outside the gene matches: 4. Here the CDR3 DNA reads TGCGCCAGCAGCTTGGGAGCGGGAGCCGCCTACGAGCAGTACTTC. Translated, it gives CASSLGAGAAYEQYF.

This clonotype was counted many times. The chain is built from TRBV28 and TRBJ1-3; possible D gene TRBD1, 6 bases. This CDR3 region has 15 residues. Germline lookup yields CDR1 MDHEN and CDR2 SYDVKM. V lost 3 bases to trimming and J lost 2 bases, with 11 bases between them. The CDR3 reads CASSLFRDTGNTIYF. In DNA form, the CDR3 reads TGTGCCAGCAGTTTGTTCCGGGACACTGGAAACACCATATATTTT. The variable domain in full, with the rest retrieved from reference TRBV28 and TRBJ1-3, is DVKVTQSSRYLVKRTGEKVFLECVQDMDHENMFWYRQDPGLGLRLIYFSYDVKMKEKGDIPEGYSVSREKKERFSLILESASTNQTSMYLCASSLFRDTGNTIYFGEGSWLTVV.

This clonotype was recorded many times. As DNA, the CDR3 is TGTGCCAGCAGCTTAATGGGTTATGGCTACACCTTC. Amino acids: CASSLMGYGYTF. V and J are TRBV7-2 and TRBJ1-2; no firm D call. This CDR3 spans 12 amino acids. In germline, CDR1 is SGHTA, CDR2 FQGNSA. Trimming took off 2 bases at V and 5 bases at J, with 6 bases between the two ends.

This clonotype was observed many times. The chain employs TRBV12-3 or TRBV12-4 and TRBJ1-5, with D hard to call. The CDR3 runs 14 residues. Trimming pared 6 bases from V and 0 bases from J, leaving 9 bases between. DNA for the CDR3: TGTGCCAGCAGCCGATACAGTAGCAATCAGCCCCAGCATTTT. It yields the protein CASSRYSSNQPQHF.

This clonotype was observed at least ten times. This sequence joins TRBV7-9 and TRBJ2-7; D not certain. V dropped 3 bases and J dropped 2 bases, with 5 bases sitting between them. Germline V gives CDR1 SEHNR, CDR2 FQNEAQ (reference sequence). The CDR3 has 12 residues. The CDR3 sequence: CASSFLTYEQYF. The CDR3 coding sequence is TGTGCCAGCAGCTTTCTCACCTACGAGCAGTACTTC. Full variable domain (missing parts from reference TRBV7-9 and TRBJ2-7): DTGVSQNPRHKITKRGQNVTFRCDPISEHNRLYWYRQTLGQGPEFLTYFQNEAQLEKSRLLSDRFSAERPKGSFSTLEIQRTEQGDSAMYLCASSFLTYEQYFGPGTRLTVT.

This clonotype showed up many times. The CDR3, as DNA: TGTGCCAGCAGTTACTATGGAGCGAACACCGGGGAGCTGTTTTTT. This translates into CASSYYGANTGELFF. The gene calls are TRBV6-5 and TRBJ2-2; D not resolved. Germline CDR1 is MNHEY and CDR2 is SVGAGI. This CDR3 spans 15 amino acids. The V end lost 1 base, the J end lost 0 bases, and 6 bases lay between the germline ends.

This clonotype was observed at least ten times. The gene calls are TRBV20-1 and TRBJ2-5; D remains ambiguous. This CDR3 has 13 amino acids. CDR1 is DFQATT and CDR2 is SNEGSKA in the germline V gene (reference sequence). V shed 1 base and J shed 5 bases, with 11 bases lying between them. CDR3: CSARVTVRETQYF. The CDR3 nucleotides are TGCAGTGCTAGAGTAACCGTCAGGGAGACCCAGTACTTC.

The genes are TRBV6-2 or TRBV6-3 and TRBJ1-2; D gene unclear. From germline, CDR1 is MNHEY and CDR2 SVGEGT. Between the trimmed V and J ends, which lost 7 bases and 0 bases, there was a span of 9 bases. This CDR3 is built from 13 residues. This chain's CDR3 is CASIGGANYGYTF. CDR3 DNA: TGTGCCAGCATCGGTGGAGCTAACTATGGCTACACCTTC.

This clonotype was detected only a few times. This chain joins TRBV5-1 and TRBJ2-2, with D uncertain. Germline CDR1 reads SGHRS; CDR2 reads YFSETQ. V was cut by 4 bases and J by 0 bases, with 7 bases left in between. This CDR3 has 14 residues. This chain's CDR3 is CASSAEANTGELFF. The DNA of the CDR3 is TGCGCCAGCAGCGCCGAAGCGAACACCGGGGAGCTGTTTTTT. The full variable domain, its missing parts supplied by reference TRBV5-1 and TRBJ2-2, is KAGVTQTPRYLIKTRGQQVTLSCSPISGHRSVSWYQQTPGQGLQFLFEYFSETQRNKGNFPGRFSGRQFSNSRSEMNVSTLELGDSALYLCASSAEANTGELFFGEGSRLTVL.

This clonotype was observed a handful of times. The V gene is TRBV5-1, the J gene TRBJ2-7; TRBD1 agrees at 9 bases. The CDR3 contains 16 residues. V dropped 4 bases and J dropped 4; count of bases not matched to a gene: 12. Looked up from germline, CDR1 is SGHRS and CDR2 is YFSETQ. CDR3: CASSPRTGGAGYEQYF. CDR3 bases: TGCGCCAGCAGCCCGAGAACAGGGGGCGCTGGATACGAGCAGTACTTC. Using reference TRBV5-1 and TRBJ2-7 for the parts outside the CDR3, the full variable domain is KAGVTQTPRYLIKTRGQQVTLSCSPISGHRSVSWYQQTPGQGLQFLFEYFSETQRNKGNFPGRFSGRQFSNSRSEMNVSTLELGDSALYLCASSPRTGGAGYEQYFGPGTRLTVT.

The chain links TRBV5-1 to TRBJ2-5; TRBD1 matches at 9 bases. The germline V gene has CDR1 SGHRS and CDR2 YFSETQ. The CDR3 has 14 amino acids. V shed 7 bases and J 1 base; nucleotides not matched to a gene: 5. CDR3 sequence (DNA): TGCGCCAGCGCTTACAGGGGGCCCCAAGAGACCCAGTACTTC. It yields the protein CASAYRGPQETQYF.

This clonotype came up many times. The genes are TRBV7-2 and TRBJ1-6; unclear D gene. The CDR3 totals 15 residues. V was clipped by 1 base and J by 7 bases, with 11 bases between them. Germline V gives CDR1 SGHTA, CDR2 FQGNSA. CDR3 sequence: CASSLVGSLNSPLHF. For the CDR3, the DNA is TGTGCCAGCAGCTTAGTCGGCAGCCTAAATTCACCCCTCCACTTT.

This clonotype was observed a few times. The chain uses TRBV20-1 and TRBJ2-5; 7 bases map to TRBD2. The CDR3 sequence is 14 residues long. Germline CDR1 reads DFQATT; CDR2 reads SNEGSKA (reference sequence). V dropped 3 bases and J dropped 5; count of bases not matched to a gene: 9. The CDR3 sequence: CSARGGTLGETQYF. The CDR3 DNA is TGCAGTGCTAGGGGGGGGACCCTCGGCGAGACCCAGTACTTC.

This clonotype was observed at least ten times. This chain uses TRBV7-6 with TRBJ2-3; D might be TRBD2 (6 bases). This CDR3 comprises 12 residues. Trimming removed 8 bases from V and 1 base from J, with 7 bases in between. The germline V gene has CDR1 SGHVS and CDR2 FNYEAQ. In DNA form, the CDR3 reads TGTGCCAGCGGGGAGGGCACAGATACGCAGTATTTT. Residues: CASGEGTDTQYF.

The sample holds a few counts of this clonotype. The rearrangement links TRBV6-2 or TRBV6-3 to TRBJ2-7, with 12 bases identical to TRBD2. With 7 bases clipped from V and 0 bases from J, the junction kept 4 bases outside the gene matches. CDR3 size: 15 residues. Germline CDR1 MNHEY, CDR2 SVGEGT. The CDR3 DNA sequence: TGTGCCAGCACCATACTAGCGGGAGGCTCCTACGAGCAGTACTTC. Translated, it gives CASTILAGGSYEQYF.

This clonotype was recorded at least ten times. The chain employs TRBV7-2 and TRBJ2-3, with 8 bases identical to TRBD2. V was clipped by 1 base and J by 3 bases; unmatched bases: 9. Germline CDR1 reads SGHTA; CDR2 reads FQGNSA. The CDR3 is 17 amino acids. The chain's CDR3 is CASSLVGSGEGTDTQYF. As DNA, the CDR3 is TGTGCCAGCAGCTTAGTTGGTAGCGGGGAAGGAACAGATACGCAGTATTTT.

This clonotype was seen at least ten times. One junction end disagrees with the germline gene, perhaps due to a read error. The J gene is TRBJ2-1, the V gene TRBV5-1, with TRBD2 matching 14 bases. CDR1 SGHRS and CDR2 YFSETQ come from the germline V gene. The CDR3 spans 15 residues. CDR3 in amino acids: CASSLGLAGDNEQFF. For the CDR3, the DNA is TGTGCCAGCTCACTGGGACTAGCGGGGGACAATGAGCAGTTCTTC. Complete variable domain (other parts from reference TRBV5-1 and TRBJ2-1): KAGVTQTPRYLIKTRGQQVTLSCSPISGHRSVSWYQQTPGQGLQFLFEYFSETQRNKGNFPGRFSGRQFSNSRSEMNVSTLELGDSALYLCASSLGLAGDNEQFFGPGTRLTVL.

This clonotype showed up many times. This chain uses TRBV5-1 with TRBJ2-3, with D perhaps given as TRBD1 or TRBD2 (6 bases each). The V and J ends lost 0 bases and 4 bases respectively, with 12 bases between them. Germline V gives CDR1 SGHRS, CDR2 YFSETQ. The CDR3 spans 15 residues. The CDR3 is CASSLAGGGADTQYF. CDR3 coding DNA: TGCGCCAGCAGCTTGGCTGGGGGCGGGGCAGATACGCAGTATTTT.

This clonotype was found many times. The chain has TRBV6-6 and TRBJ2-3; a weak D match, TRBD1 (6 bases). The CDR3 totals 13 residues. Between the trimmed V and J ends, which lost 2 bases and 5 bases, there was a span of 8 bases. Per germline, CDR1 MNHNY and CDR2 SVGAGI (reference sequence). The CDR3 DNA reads TGTGCCAGCAGTTACACGGGACAAGATACGCAGTATTTT. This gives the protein CASSYTGQDTQYF.